The 21 T cell receptor beta chains below were found in one sample sequenced in a study of blood T cell repertoires in COVID-19. Measured with immunoSEQ multiplex PCR; TCRdb has only the in-frame clones, and not every one. The sample holds 230,000 or so clones, 88% seen once. Sequencing input: PBMCs or T cells enriched from blood (not recorded which). All receptors come from a woman aged 40 to 50 with acute COVID-19.

The chain links TRBV15 to TRBJ1-1; 8 nucleotides align to TRBD1. In germline, CDR1 is LNHNV, CDR2 YYDKDF (reference sequence). The CDR3 has 15 amino acids. The junction had 3 bases not matched to a gene; V was cut back by 0 bases and J by 3 bases. The CDR3 loop is CATSRDTGGDTEAFF. The CDR3 DNA reads as TGTGCCACCAGCAGAGACACAGGGGGGGACACTGAAGCTTTCTTT.

The chain employs TRBV2 and TRBJ2-1; D uncertain. This CDR3 has 11 amino acids. Germline assignment: CDR1 SNHLY and CDR2 FYNNEI. V was trimmed by 5 bases and J by 3 bases, leaving 2 bases between them. This chain's CDR3 is CASSLYNEQFF. CDR3 DNA sequence: TGTGCCAGCAGTCTCTACAATGAGCAGTTCTTC.

The V call is TRBV5-4, the J call TRBJ1-1, with a weak D call TRBD1 (5 bases). Germline V gene lookup returns CDR1 SGHNT and CDR2 YYREEE (reference sequence). V lost 5 bases to trimming and J lost 4 bases, with 18 bases between them. The CDR3 has 15 residues. CDR3 bases: TGTGCCAGCAGTCTGGGGGGGACCTGGAGCACTGAAGCTTTCTTT. Its protein product is CASSLGGTWSTEAFF. Together with reference TRBV5-4 and TRBJ1-1, the CDR3 gives the full variable domain: ETGVTQSPTHLIKTRGQQVTLRCSSQSGHNTVSWYQQALGQGPQFIFQYYREEENGRGNFPPRFSGLQFPNYSSELNVNALELDDSALYLCASSLGGTWSTEAFFGQGTRLTVV.

CDR3 sequence (DNA): TGTGCCAGCGGGAAGACGGGACAGGTGAATGAAAAACTGTTTTTT. Translation gives CASGKTGQVNEKLFF. J is TRBJ1-4 and V is TRBV11-2; TRBD1 aligns across 8 bases. Germline values: CDR1 SGHAT, CDR2 FQNNGV. The CDR3 has 15 residues. V gave up 8 bases and J gave up 5 bases; unmatched junction bases: 10.

The chain carries TRBV30 and TRBJ2-6; 7 positions match TRBD1. The germline gives CDR1 GTSNPN, CDR2 SVGIG (reference sequence). J lost 1 base, V lost 3 bases, and 6 bases had no gene match. This CDR3 contains 16 residues. This CDR3 is CAWSGTGASGANVLTF. The CDR3, as DNA: TGTGCCTGGAGCGGAACAGGGGCGTCTGGGGCCAACGTCCTGACTTTC.

This clone was detected only a few times. The chain recombines TRBV19 with TRBJ2-1; possibly TRBD2 for D (8 bases). The CDR3 length is 17 residues. The V and J ends lost 8 bases and 2 bases respectively, with 22 bases between them. Germline V lookup: CDR1 LNHDA, CDR2 SQIVND (reference sequence). The CDR3 nucleotides are TGTGCCAGTGGACAGGTTGGGACTAGAAGTGCCTACAATGAGCAGTTCTTC. Translating it yields CASGQVGTRSAYNEQFF.

The V gene is TRBV10-3, the J gene TRBJ2-3; D gene unclear. CDR1 and CDR2 (germline): ENHRY, SYGVKD. Trimming stripped 7 bases from V and 3 bases from J, with 8 bases between. This CDR3 has 12 amino acids. The CDR3 nucleotides read TGTGCCATCACTGGAGAGACAGATACGCAGTATTTT. It translates to CAITGETDTQYF.

The V gene is TRBV11-3, the J gene TRBJ2-2; TRBD2 might be the D (6 bases). CDR1 and CDR2 (germline): SGHNT, YENEEA. The CDR3 has 14 amino acids. Trimming pared 5 bases from V and 6 bases from J, leaving 13 bases between. The CDR3, as DNA: TGTGCCAGCAGCCCCTGTGGGGGGTCCGGGGAGCTGTTTTTT. It encodes CASSPCGGSGELFF.

This clone was counted ten times or more. The chain employs TRBV19 and TRBJ1-2, with D perhaps matching TRBD1 (6 bases). This CDR3 is 15 amino acids long. Germline V gene sequence: CDR1 LNHDA, CDR2 SQIVND (reference sequence). Trimming took 4 bases from V and 2 from J, leaving 14 bases between them. The CDR3 sequence is CASSTPKTGNYGYTF. CDR3 DNA: TGTGCCAGTAGTACACCGAAAACAGGGAACTATGGCTACACCTTC.

In regard to this clone: Other nucleotide sequences in the sample specify the same CDR3. CDR3 loop: CASSPDRGNQPQHF. The CDR3 nucleotides read TGCGCCAGCAGTCCAGACAGGGGCAATCAGCCCCAGCATTTT. The gene calls are TRBV5-1 and TRBJ1-5; TRBD1 aligns across 7 bases. The CDR3 length is 14 residues. Germline lookup yields CDR1 SGHRS and CDR2 YFSETQ. V was clipped by 5 bases and J by 2 bases; unmatched bases: 4.

The chain carries TRBV5-4 and TRBJ2-5; TRBD1 agrees at 10 bases. The CDR3 loop spans 14 amino acids. V was clipped by 4 bases and J by 7 bases; unmatched bases: 7. CDR1 and CDR2 from the germline V gene are SGHNT and YYREEE (reference sequence). CDR3 coding DNA: TGTGCCAGCAGCCTAGGCCGGGACAGGGGGACCCAGTACTTC. Translated, it gives CASSLGRDRGTQYF. Together with reference TRBV5-4 and TRBJ2-5, the CDR3 gives the full variable domain: ETGVTQSPTHLIKTRGQQVTLRCSSQSGHNTVSWYQQALGQGPQFIFQYYREEENGRGNFPPRFSGLQFPNYSSELNVNALELDDSALYLCASSLGRDRGTQYFGPGTRLLVL.

This sequence joins TRBV3-1 (or the pseudogene TRBV3-2) and TRBJ2-6; 9 positions agree with TRBD1. J gave up 2 bases and V 3 bases, and 5 bases lay outside the gene matches. Germline V gene data show CDR1 as LGHDT and CDR2 as YNNKEL (reference sequence). The CDR3 has 17 residues. For the CDR3, the DNA is TGTGCCAGCAGCCAGGGACAGGGAAGGGCTGGGGCCAACGTCCTGACTTTC. This encodes CASSQGQGRAGANVLTF.

The chain has TRBV7-2 and TRBJ1-2; maybe TRBD1 (5 bases). Per the germline V gene, CDR1 is SGHTA and CDR2 is FQGNSA. Trimming took off 5 bases at V and 4 bases at J, with 14 bases between the two ends. The CDR3 loop spans 14 amino acids. As DNA, the CDR3 is TGTGCCAGCAGCCTAGGGGCCAGGGTCTATGGCTACACCTTC. Its protein product is CASSLGARVYGYTF.

The rearrangement joins TRBV19 to TRBJ1-4; TRBD1 matches 8 bases. Per the germline V gene, CDR1 is LNHDA and CDR2 is SQIVND (reference sequence). With V trimmed by 5 bases and J by 7 bases, 9 bases remained unmatched. The CDR3 totals 15 residues. CDR3 residues: CASSSYRGEGEKLFF. In nucleotides, the CDR3 is TGTGCCAGTAGTTCGTACAGGGGGGAAGGTGAAAAACTGTTTTTT.

The J gene is TRBJ2-5, the V gene TRBV4-3, with 8 positions matching TRBD2. This CDR3 has 17 residues. Germline V gene data show CDR1 as LGHNA and CDR2 as YSLEER. V lost 0 bases and J lost 4; bases outside the gene matches: 10. CDR3: CASSQDRNAGGGETQYF. The DNA of the CDR3 is TGCGCCAGCAGCCAAGATCGTAACGCGGGGGGCGGAGAGACCCAGTACTTC.

The rearrangement uses TRBV7-2 and TRBJ2-3; D is ambiguous. V gave up 1 base and J gave up 2 bases, with 7 bases separating them. There are 14 residues in the CDR3. Germline CDR1 SGHTA, CDR2 FQGNSA. Here the CDR3 reads CASSLGGFTDTQYF. In DNA form, the CDR3 reads TGTGCCAGCAGCTTAGGAGGCTTCACAGATACGCAGTATTTT.

The chain has TRBV6-5 and TRBJ2-1; D is perhaps TRBD2 (6 bases). Germline CDR1 MNHEY, CDR2 SVGAGI. V lost 6 bases and J 9 bases, leaving 15 bases between the germline ends. The CDR3 length is 13 residues. In DNA form, the CDR3 reads TGTGCCAGCAGAGACACAGGAGCGGGTGAGCAGTTCTTC. Its translation: CASRDTGAGEQFF.

This chain uses TRBV5-1 with TRBJ1-3; tentative D call: TRBD1 (5 bases). The CDR3 is 15 residues long. Germline CDR1 SGHRS, CDR2 YFSETQ. V lost 0 bases and J 4 bases, leaving 11 bases between the germline ends. CDR3 region: CASSLAVGQGNTIYF. CDR3 sequence (DNA): TGCGCCAGCAGCTTGGCCGTGGGGCAGGGAAACACCATATATTTT.

In the case of this clone: The sample contains more than one DNA sequence encoding this CDR3. The chain carries TRBV11-3 and TRBJ1-1; maybe TRBD1 (6 bases). Germline CDR1 and CDR2: SGHNT and YENEEA. The CDR3 extends over 14 amino acids. V was pared by 3 bases and J by 3 bases, with 11 bases between. In DNA form, the CDR3 reads TGTGCCAGCAGCTTGGGCAGGGGTGACACTGAAGCTTTCTTT. It yields the protein CASSLGRGDTEAFF.

The rearrangement uses TRBV11-3 and TRBJ1-1, with 8 nucleotides matching TRBD1. CDR1 and CDR2 from the germline V gene are SGHNT and YENEEA. CDR3 length: 16 amino acids. J lost 0 bases, V lost 4 bases, and 7 bases had no gene match. As DNA, the CDR3 is TGTGCCAGCAGCTCCCGGACAGGGATCATGAACACTGAAGCTTTCTTT. It encodes CASSSRTGIMNTEAFF.

The genes are TRBV11-2 and TRBJ2-1; 16 bases match TRBD2. Trimming took 5 bases from V and 15 from J; bases not matched to a gene: 7. Germline assignment: CDR1 SGHAT and CDR2 FQNNGV. The length of the CDR3 is 14 residues. CDR3 sequence (DNA): TGTGCCAGCAGCCTCGGGACTAGCGGGAGGGCCAGGTTCTTC. It specifies CASSLGTSGRARFF. The entire variable domain, with the rest obtained from reference TRBV11-2 and TRBJ2-1, is as follows: EAGVAQSPRYKIIEKRQSVAFWCNPISGHATLYWYQQILGQGPKLLIQFQNNGVVDDSQLPKDRFSAERLKGVDSTLKIQPAKLEDSAVYLCASSLGTSGRARFFGPGTRLTVL.